The 16 T cell receptor beta chains below were found in one sample sequenced in a study of blood T cell repertoires in COVID-19. Clones were read by immunoSEQ multiplex PCR, and TCRdb kept only the in-frame ones, dropping some. The top ten clones hold about 16% of a sample with 27,000 or so clones, 91% of them seen once. The sample comprised peripheral blood. The receptor source for this set is a human donor with active COVID-19. The donor label of this sample is uncertain.

This chain uses TRBV7-9 with TRBJ2-3; 7 positions agree with TRBD1. CDR1 is SEHNR and CDR2 is FQNEAQ in the germline V gene (reference sequence). V gave up 3 bases and J gave up 5 bases; unmatched junction bases: 11. This CDR3 comprises 16 residues. The CDR3 DNA sequence: TGTGCCAGCAGCTTCCAACCGGGACAGACAATAGATACGCAGTATTTT. Translating it yields CASSFQPGQTIDTQYF.

J is TRBJ2-7 and V is TRBV4-1; a possible D gene is TRBD1 (6 bases). Trimming took 1 base from V and 1 from J, leaving 8 bases between them. Per the germline V gene, CDR1 is MGHRA and CDR2 is YSYEKL. The CDR3 length is 14 residues. The CDR3 is CASSQGQASYEQYF. The DNA of the CDR3 is TGCGCCAGCAGCCAAGGACAGGCGTCCTACGAGCAGTACTTC.

This sequence joins TRBV5-1 and TRBJ2-7; 13 bases agree with TRBD2. The CDR3 runs 18 residues. The J segment lost 3 bases and the V segment lost 5 bases, leaving 14 bases of the junction unmatched. Germline assignment: CDR1 SGHRS and CDR2 YFSETQ. CDR3: CASSPGLAGEALSYEQYF. The CDR3 nucleotides are TGCGCCAGCAGTCCCGGACTAGCGGGAGAAGCTTTGAGCTACGAGCAGTACTTC.

Turning to this clone: The sample carries other DNA sequences with the same CDR3. The CDR3 DNA reads as TGTGCCAGCAGTTTATCGGACAGTACAGATACGCAGTATTTT. Translating it yields CASSLSDSTDTQYF. The rearrangement joins TRBV27 to TRBJ2-3; tentative D call: TRBD1 (6 bases). The CDR3 contains 14 residues. Trimming took off 0 bases at V and 3 bases at J, with 7 bases between the two ends. Germline V gives CDR1 MNHEY, CDR2 SMNVEV (reference sequence).

This clone was recorded once. The J gene is TRBJ2-2, the V gene TRBV19; 9 nucleotides match TRBD1. CDR1 and CDR2 from the germline V gene are LNHDA and SQIVND (reference sequence). The CDR3 spans 15 residues. Germline trimming cut 2 bases from V and 6 bases from J; bases unmatched to any gene: 4. CDR3 in amino acids: CASSITGGAAGELFF. CDR3 sequence (DNA): TGTGCCAGTAGTATAACAGGGGGCGCGGCCGGGGAGCTGTTTTTT.

The V and J genes are TRBV7-9 and TRBJ2-7, with D maybe TRBD1 (5 bases). CDR3 size: 14 residues. The V gene's germline CDR1 is SEHNR and CDR2 FQNEAQ (reference sequence). Between the trimmed V and J ends, which lost 1 base and 4 bases, there was a span of 11 bases. CDR3 sequence reads: CASSLGGPPYEQYF. The CDR3 nucleotides read TGTGCCAGCAGCTTAGGGGGCCCCCCATACGAGCAGTACTTC.

This chain connects TRBV7-2 to TRBJ2-1; 9 positions agree with TRBD2. The J segment lost 5 bases and the V segment lost 1 base, leaving 12 bases of the junction unmatched. The CDR3 extends over 18 amino acids. Germline V gene lookup returns CDR1 SGHTA and CDR2 FQGNSA. DNA of the CDR3: TGTGCCAGCAGCTTAGGACGGCTATTGACTAGCGGAGACAATGAGCAGTTCTTC. The encoded protein is CASSLGRLLTSGDNEQFF. The whole variable domain, remainder taken from reference TRBV7-2 and TRBJ2-1, is GAGVSQSPSNKVTEKGKDVELRCDPISGHTALYWYRQSLGQGLEFLIYFQGNSAPDKSGLPSDRFSAERTGGSVSTLTIQRTQQEDSAVYLCASSLGRLLTSGDNEQFFGPGTRLTVL.

V and J are TRBV5-6 and TRBJ2-7; 9 bases map to TRBD2. The germline CDR1 and CDR2 sequences are SGHDT and YYEEEE. V dropped 0 bases and J dropped 5; count of bases not matched to a gene: 3. The CDR3 is made up of 14 amino acids. The CDR3 coding sequence is TGTGCCAGCAGCTTGGATAGGACTAGCGACGAGCAGTACTTC. This encodes CASSLDRTSDEQYF.

This rearrangement joins TRBV16 to TRBJ1-2, with 8 bases aligning to TRBD1. The CDR3 sequence is 14 residues long. Germline V gene sequence: CDR1 KGHSY, CDR2 FQNENV. V shed 7 bases, J shed 0 bases, and the junction held 4 bases outside the gene matches. The CDR3 DNA follows: TGTGCCAGCAAGGACAGGGTCTCTAACTATGGCTACACCTTC. Translating gives CASKDRVSNYGYTF.

In this sample, this clone turned up once. This chain joins TRBV7-2 and TRBJ1-4, with 7 bases lining up with TRBD1. Germline-derived CDR1 and CDR2 are SGHTA and FQGNSA. V lost 5 bases, J lost 8 bases, and 8 bases stayed unmatched. The CDR3 spans 14 residues. The CDR3 nucleotides are TGTGCCAGCAGCCCCAGGACAGGCGCGGAAAAACTGTTTTTT. Its translation: CASSPRTGAEKLFF.

The rearrangement joins TRBV19 to TRBJ1-5; perhaps TRBD1 as D (6 bases). CDR1 and CDR2 (germline): LNHDA, SQIVND (reference sequence). Between the trimmed V and J ends, which lost 5 bases and 4 bases, there was a span of 9 bases. This CDR3 spans 13 amino acids. The CDR3 nucleotides are TGTGCCAGTAGTGACACAGGGAATCAGCCCCAGCATTTT. Its protein product is CASSDTGNQPQHF.

The rearrangement joins TRBV28 to TRBJ1-3; no clear D gene. Per germline, CDR1 MDHEN and CDR2 SYDVKM. The CDR3 loop spans 14 amino acids. V lost 6 bases and J 0 bases, leaving 9 bases between the germline ends. The chain's CDR3 is CASSIAISGNTIYF. The CDR3 bases are TGTGCCAGCAGCATAGCGATCTCTGGAAACACCATATATTTT. Full variable domain (missing parts from reference TRBV28 and TRBJ1-3): DVKVTQSSRYLVKRTGEKVFLECVQDMDHENMFWYRQDPGLGLRLIYFSYDVKMKEKGDIPEGYSVSREKKERFSLILESASTNQTSMYLCASSIAISGNTIYFGEGSWLTVV.

The chain uses TRBV4-2 and TRBJ2-2, with 8 nucleotides matching TRBD1. The junction had 12 bases not matched to a gene; V was cut back by 3 bases and J by 3 bases. This CDR3 comprises 18 residues. CDR1 and CDR2 from the germline V gene are LGHNA and YNFKEQ. CDR3 protein: CASSQSGGGALHTGELFF. The CDR3 nucleotides are TGTGCCAGCAGCCAGTCAGGGGGCGGGGCCCTTCACACCGGGGAGCTGTTTTTT.

This chain joins TRBV18 and TRBJ1-3, with no clear D. Trimming left V 3 bases short and J 0 bases short, with 9 bases between. Germline V gene lookup returns CDR1 KGHSH and CDR2 LQKENI. There are 15 residues in the CDR3. The chain's CDR3 is CASSPRQASGNTIYF. CDR3 bases: TGTGCCAGCTCACCTCGACAAGCCTCTGGAAACACCATATATTTT. The variable domain in full, with the rest retrieved from reference TRBV18 and TRBJ1-3, is NAGVMQNPRHLVRRRGQEARLRCSPMKGHSHVYWYRQLPEEGLKFMVYLQKENIIDESGMPKERFSAEFPKEGPSILRIQQVVRGDSAAYFCASSPRQASGNTIYFGEGSWLTVV.

V is TRBV6-6 and J is TRBJ1-1; the match to TRBD1 covers 9 bases. This CDR3 contains 14 residues. Germline V gene lookup returns CDR1 MNHNY and CDR2 SVGAGI (reference sequence). V lost 5 bases to trimming and J lost 4 bases; unmatched junction nucleotides: 5. CDR3 in DNA: TGTGCCAGCAGTAACGGACAGGGGAGCACTGAAGCTTTCTTT. Encoded protein: CASSNGQGSTEAFF.

The rearrangement joins TRBV12-3 or TRBV12-4 to TRBJ1-2, with 8 bases identical to TRBD1. This CDR3 is 13 amino acids long. Unmatched junction bases numbered 0, after V lost 1 base and J lost 5 bases. The CDR3 region has the DNA TGTGCCAGCAGTTTAGGGGACAGGTATGGCTACACCTTC. The encoded protein is CASSLGDRYGYTF.